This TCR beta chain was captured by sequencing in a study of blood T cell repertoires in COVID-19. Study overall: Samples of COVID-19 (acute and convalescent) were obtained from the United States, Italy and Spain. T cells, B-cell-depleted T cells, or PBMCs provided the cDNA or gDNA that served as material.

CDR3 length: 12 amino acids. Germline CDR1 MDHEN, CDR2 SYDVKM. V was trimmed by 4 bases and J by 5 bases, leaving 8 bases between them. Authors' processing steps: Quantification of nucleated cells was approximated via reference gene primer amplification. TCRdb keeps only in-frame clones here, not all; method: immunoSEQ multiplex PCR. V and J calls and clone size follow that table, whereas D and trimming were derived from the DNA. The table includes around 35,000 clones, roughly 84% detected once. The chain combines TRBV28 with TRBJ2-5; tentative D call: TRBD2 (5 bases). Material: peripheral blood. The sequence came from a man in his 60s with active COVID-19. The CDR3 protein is CASSWRWETQYF. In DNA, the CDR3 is TGTGCCAGCAGTTGGAGGTGGGAGACCCAGTACTTC.